Listed below are T cell receptor beta chains from one sample, sequenced in a study of post-analysis software for immune sequencing data. One entry per CDR3 protein results from TCRdb running MiXCR on the PCR reads. Of roughly 410,000 distinct CDR3 sequences listed, about a third are singletons. What was sequenced was blood. Receptors were obtained from a girl aged 5-17 years with multiple sclerosis. Each CDR3 is given with its conserved first and last residue. D genes are given only for firm matches. Expanded clones get a size class; other rows say once, few or many, or leave the size out.

j_call cdr3_length v_call clone_size d_call cdr3_aa cdr3_nt
TRBJ2-5 14 TRBV6-1 few NA CASTRGTVQETQYF TGTGCCAGCACCCGCGGGACGGTTCAAGAGACCCAGTACTTC
TRBJ2-1 15 TRBV7-8 NA TRBD1 CASSPKDRVFNEQFF TGTGCCAGCAGCCCGAAGGACAGGGTATTCAATGAGCAGTTCTTC
TRBJ2-5 15 TRBV4-1 once TRBD2 CGSSPLAGGIETQYF TGCGGCAGCAGCCCCCTAGCGGGGGGGATAGAGACCCAGTACTTC
TRBJ2-1 16 TRBV7-3 NA TRBD2 CASSSPGLAGNGEQFF TGTGCCAGCAGCTCCCCGGGACTAGCGGGTAATGGGGAGCAGTTCTTC
TRBJ2-7 13 TRBV12-3/TRBV12-4 few NA CASTSRQNYEQYF TGTGCCAGCACCTCGAGGCAGAACTACGAGCAGTACTTC
TRBJ2-1 16 TRBV6-1 few TRBD2 CASSEGTSGVTNEQFF TGTGCCAGCAGTGAAGGGACTAGCGGGGTAACAAATGAGCAGTTCTTC
TRBJ2-2 15 TRBV3-1 NA TRBD1 CASSRTGGTGGELFF TGTGCCAGCAGCCGAACAGGGGGGACCGGCGGGGAGCTGTTTTTT
TRBJ1-1 17 TRBV11-2 NA TRBD1 CASSPHPGQTMNTEAFF TGTGCCAGCAGCCCCCATCCGGGACAGACAATGAACACTGAAGCTTTCTTT
TRBJ1-1 15 TRBV5-1 NA NA CASSPRTNAATEAFF TGCGCCAGCAGCCCGCGGACAAACGCGGCCACTGAAGCTTTCTTT
TRBJ2-3 13 TRBV20-1 NA NA CSASGSSGDTQYF TGCAGTGCTAGCGGGTCATCAGGGGATACGCAGTATTTT
TRBJ1-1 14 TRBV12-3/TRBV12-4 many TRBD1 CASSLTGLNTEAFF TGTGCCAGCAGTCTGACAGGGTTGAACACTGAAGCTTTCTTT
TRBJ1-4 13 TRBV10-3 few NA CAISGAANEKLFF TGTGCCATCAGTGGAGCAGCTAATGAAAAACTGTTTTTT
TRBJ2-7 15 TRBV7-9 NA NA CASSSRGDRLYEQYF TGTGCCAGCAGCTCCAGGGGGGACAGACTCTACGAGCAGTACTTC
TRBJ2-5 15 TRBV18 NA TRBD1 CASSPRQGFEETQYF TGTGCCAGCTCACCGAGACAGGGATTTGAGGAGACCCAGTACTTC
TRBJ2-1 16 TRBV20-1 many NA CSARKDYSGTNNEQFF TGCAGTGCTAGAAAGGACTACTCCGGCACAAACAATGAGCAGTTCTTC
TRBJ2-3 15 TRBV12-3/TRBV12-4 few NA CASSHRVGRTDTQYF TGTGCCAGCAGTCACAGGGTCGGGCGCACAGATACGCAGTATTTT
TRBJ1-6 13 TRBV7-9 few NA CASRPFDDSPLHF TGTGCCAGCCGGCCTTTTGATGATTCACCCCTCCACTTT
TRBJ2-1 16 TRBV5-1 few TRBD1 CASSERQGSSYNEQFF TGTGCCAGCAGCGAGCGACAGGGGAGCTCCTACAATGAGCAGTTCTTC
TRBJ1-2 13 TRBV6-2/TRBV6-3 few NA CASSKRELGGYTF TGTGCCAGCAGTAAGAGGGAACTTGGCGGCTACACCTTC
TRBJ2-1 13 TRBV6-5 few NA CASSPGGGPEQFF TGTGCCAGCAGTCCCGGAGGGGGCCCTGAGCAGTTCTTC
TRBJ2-1 14 TRBV20-1 NA NA CSAQRRGLGVEQFF TGCAGTGCTCAGCGGCGGGGGCTCGGGGTTGAGCAGTTCTTC
TRBJ2-5 15 TRBV20-1 few NA CSARSPRGNGETQYF TGCAGTGCTCGAAGCCCGAGGGGGAACGGCGAGACCCAGTACTTC
TRBJ1-6 17 TRBV4-3 NA NA CASSQDLATGGTSPLHF TGCGCCAGCAGCCAAGATCTGGCGACAGGAGGCACTTCACCCCTCCACTTT
TRBJ2-5 10 TRBV20-1 few NA CSANSGTQYF TGCAGTGCCAACTCGGGGACCCAGTACTTC
TRBJ2-5 14 TRBV2 NA NA CASSDRGWRETQYF TGTGCCAGCAGTGACAGGGGTTGGAGAGAGACCCAGTACTTC
TRBJ2-2 13 TRBV7-3 once NA CASSPEGTGELFF TGTGCCAGCAGTCCTGAGGGAACCGGGGAGCTGTTTTTT
TRBJ2-1 14 TRBV20-1 NA TRBD2 CSAREAGHVSEQFF TGCAGTGCTAGAGAAGCGGGGCACGTCAGTGAGCAGTTCTTC
TRBJ1-5 13 TRBV12-3/TRBV12-4 NA NA CASSWAGDQPQHF TGTGCCAGCAGTTGGGCCGGCGATCAGCCCCAGCATTTT
TRBJ2-3 14 TRBV9 few NA CASSGNTGVDTQYF TGTGCCAGCAGCGGAAATACGGGGGTGGATACGCAGTATTTT
TRBJ2-7 15 TRBV27 NA TRBD1 CASSKTGGDPHEQYF TGTGCCAGCAGTAAGACAGGGGGCGATCCCCATGAGCAGTACTTC
TRBJ2-3 13 TRBV20-1 NA NA CSARLLGRDTQYF TGCAGTGCTCGTTTACTGGGAAGAGATACGCAGTATTTT
TRBJ1-6 14 TRBV7-2 few NA CASSRSLGPSPLHF TGTGCCAGCAGCCGATCCCTAGGGCCTTCACCCCTCCACTTT
TRBJ1-5 18 TRBV4-2 NA TRBD1 CASSPRGRGGGRNQPQHF TGTGCCAGCAGCCCCAGGGGGCGGGGGGGCGGACGCAATCAGCCCCAGCATTTT
TRBJ1-1 12 TRBV2 many TRBD1 CASSTGVTEAFF TGTGCCAGCAGCACAGGGGTCACTGAAGCTTTCTTT
TRBJ2-5 14 TRBV13 NA TRBD2 CASSLMGGQETQYF TGTGCCAGCAGCTTAATGGGGGGGCAAGAGACCCAGTACTTC
TRBJ1-4 14 TRBV9 few NA CASSPRGGNEKLFF TGTGCCAGCAGCCCACGAGGGGGTAATGAAAAACTGTTTTTT
TRBJ2-6 17 TRBV5-1 NA NA CASSGSGTVSGANVLTF TGCGCCAGCAGCGGATCCGGGACCGTCTCTGGGGCCAACGTCCTGACTTTC
TRBJ1-1 14 TRBV18 NA TRBD1 CASSPKQGDTEAFF TGTGCCAGCTCACCGAAACAGGGGGATACTGAAGCTTTCTTT
TRBJ2-3 12 TRBV7-9 NA NA CASSTHPDTQYF TGTGCCAGCAGCACACACCCAGATACGCAGTATTTT
TRBJ2-7 17 TRBV4-2 NA NA CASSRGVGGTASYEQYF TGTGCCAGCAGCCGGGGGGTCGGGGGGACAGCCTCCTACGAGCAGTACTTC
TRBJ2-3 17 TRBV6-6 NA TRBD1 CASSYLRTGDGSDTQYF TGTGCCAGCAGTTACCTGAGGACAGGGGATGGTTCAGATACGCAGTATTTT
TRBJ1-5 15 TRBV12-3/TRBV12-4 few TRBD1 CASSADRGRHQPQHF TGTGCCAGCAGTGCAGACAGGGGGCGTCATCAGCCCCAGCATTTT